The source of this T cell receptor (beta chain) is a study of T cells in Graves' hyperthyroidism and ophthalmopathy. This clonotype was seen at least ten times. The V and J ends lost 2 bases and 7 bases respectively, with 17 bases between them. CDR1 is MDHEN and CDR2 is SYDVKM in the germline V gene. This CDR3 is 15 amino acids long. The PBMCs studied were ones that came from around 10 ml fresh peripheral blood. Using RNA transcripts as the source, TCR beta CDR3 regions were amplified. The study used the HTBI primer set for a first-round RT-PCR of the TCR CDR3. MiXCR, run by TCRdb on the multiplex PCR reads, gives a single entry per CDR3 protein. The sample lists some 570,000 distinct CDR3 sequences; about 15% were seen once.

The sample consisted of blood. The chain recombines TRBV28 with TRBJ1-2; D may be TRBD1 (6 bases). This receptor was identified in a woman between 18 and 29 years old with Graves' ophthalmopathy. The CDR3 nucleotides are TGTGCCAGCAGTTTACAAGCCCACCAAGGGGGTGGCTACACCTTC. Translation: CASSLQAHQGGGYTF.